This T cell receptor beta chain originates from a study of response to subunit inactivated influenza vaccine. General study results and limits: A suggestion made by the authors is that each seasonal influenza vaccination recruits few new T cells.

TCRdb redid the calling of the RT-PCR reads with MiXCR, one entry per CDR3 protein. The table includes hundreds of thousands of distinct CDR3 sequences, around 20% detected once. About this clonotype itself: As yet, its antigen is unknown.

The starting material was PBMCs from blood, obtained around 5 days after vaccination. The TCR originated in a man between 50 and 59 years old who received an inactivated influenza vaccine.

CDR3 protein: CASSKGQGGYEQYF. The CDR3 DNA is TGTGCCAGCAGCAAGGGACAGGGGGGGTACGAGCAGTACTTC. The chain recombines TRBV7-2 with TRBJ2-7, with 11 bases lining up with TRBD1. The V gene end was trimmed by 5 bases and the J gene end by 4 bases; junction bases not matched to a gene: 4. The CDR3 is made up of 14 amino acids. Germline lookup yields CDR1 SGHTA and CDR2 FQGNSA.